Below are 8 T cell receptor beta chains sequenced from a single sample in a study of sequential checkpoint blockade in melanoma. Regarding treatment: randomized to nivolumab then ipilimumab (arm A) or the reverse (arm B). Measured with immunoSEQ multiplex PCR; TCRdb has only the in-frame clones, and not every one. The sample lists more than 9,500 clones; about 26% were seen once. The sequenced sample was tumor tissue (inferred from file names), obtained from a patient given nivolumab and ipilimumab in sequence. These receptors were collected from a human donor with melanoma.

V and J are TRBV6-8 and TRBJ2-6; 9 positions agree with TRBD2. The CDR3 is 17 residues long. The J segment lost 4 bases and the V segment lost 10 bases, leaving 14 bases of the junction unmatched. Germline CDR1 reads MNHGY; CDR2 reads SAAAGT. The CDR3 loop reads CAIREVSGGEGANVLTF. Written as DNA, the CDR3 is TGTGCCATCAGGGAAGTTAGCGGGGGCGAGGGGGCCAACGTCCTGACTTTC.

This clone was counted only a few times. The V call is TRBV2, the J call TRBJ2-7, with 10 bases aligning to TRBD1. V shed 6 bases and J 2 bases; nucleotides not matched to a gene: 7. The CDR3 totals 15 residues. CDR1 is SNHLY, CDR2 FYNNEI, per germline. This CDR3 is CASSPSGTGAYEQYF. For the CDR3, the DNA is TGTGCCAGCAGCCCTTCCGGGACAGGGGCCTACGAGCAGTACTTC.

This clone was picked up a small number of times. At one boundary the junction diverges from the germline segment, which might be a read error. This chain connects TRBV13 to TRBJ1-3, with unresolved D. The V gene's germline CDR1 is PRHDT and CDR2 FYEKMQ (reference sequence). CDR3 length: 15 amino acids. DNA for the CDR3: TGTGCCAGCAGTTTAGAAGGGCAGGAAGGAAACACCATATATTTT. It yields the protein CASSLEGQEGNTIYF.

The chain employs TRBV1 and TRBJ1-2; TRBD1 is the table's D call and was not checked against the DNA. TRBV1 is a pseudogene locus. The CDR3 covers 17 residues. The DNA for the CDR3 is TGCGCCAGCAGCCATGAGCGCCGCCTGGCAGGGGAAAGGGGCTACACCTTC. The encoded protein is CASSHERRLAGERGYTF.

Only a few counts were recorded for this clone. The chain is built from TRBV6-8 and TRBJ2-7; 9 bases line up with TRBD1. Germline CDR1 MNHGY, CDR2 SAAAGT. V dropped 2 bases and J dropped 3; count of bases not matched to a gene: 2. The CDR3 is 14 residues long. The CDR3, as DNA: TGTGCCAGCAGTTACGCGGGACAGGGCTACGAGCAGTACGTC. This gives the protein CASSYAGQGYEQYV.

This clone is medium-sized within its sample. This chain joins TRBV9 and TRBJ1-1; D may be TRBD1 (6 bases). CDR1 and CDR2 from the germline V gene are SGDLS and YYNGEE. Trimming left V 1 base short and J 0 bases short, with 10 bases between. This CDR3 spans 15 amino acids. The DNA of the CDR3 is TGTGCCAGCAGCGTATCCGGACAGTTGAACACTGAAGCTTTCTTT. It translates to CASSVSGQLNTEAFF.

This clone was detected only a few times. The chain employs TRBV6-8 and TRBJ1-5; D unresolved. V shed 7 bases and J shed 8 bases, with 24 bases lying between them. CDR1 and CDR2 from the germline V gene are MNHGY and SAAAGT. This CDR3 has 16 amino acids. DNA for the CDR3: TGTGCCAGCACCACGGTCCGGTCAGCCCACCGGGAGCCCCAGCATTTT. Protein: CASTTVRSAHREPQHF.

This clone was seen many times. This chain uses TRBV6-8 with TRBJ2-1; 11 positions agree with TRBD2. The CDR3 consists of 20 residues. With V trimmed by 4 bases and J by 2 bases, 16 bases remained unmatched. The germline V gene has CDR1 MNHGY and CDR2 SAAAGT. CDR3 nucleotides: TGTGCCAGCAGTTTAGTCAGAAGGCGGCTAGCGGGGGGCCCCTACAATGAGCAGTTCTTC. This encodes CASSLVRRRLAGGPYNEQFF.